This TCR beta chain comes out of a study of blood T cells in healthy people across ages. Study information: Every two T cells gave about one barcoded beta molecule via template switching.

The germline V gene has CDR1 SQVTM and CDR2 ANQGSEA. The CDR3 runs to 10 residues. For the second PCR, which ran for 7 to 11 cycles, a sample-barcoded 5' primer and a J-beta primer mix were used. TCRdb recomputed calls from the 5' RACE reads with MiXCR, one row per CDR3 protein. The sample has hundreds of thousands of distinct CDR3 sequences; more than 20% are singletons. Peripheral blood was drawn, around 9.3 milliliters per donor. Comment on this clonotype: Germline is not matched at one junction end, which may reflect a read error.

These same records also appear under a second study, on T cells of mothers and their children.

The V gene is TRBV29-1, the J gene TRBJ1-2; D unresolved. Sequences were obtained from blood. The TCR sequence derives from a boy aged 10-17 years in good health. CDR3 nucleotides: TGCAGCGTTGAAGGGAACGGCTGCACCTTC. Its protein product is CSVEGNGCTF.